This TCR beta chain was identified in a study of T cells in women clearing cervical HPV infection. Dot-blot hybridization genotyped cervical HPV amplified with MY09/MY11 PCR. General study results and limits: CIN3+ cases had significantly higher TCR richness than controls; evenness did not differ. Associations may precede or follow infection; HPV-specific or memory T cells were not isolated.

Turning to this clone: Its specificity is unknown. The read terminates 3 residues ahead of where the CDR3 ends, so the germline J gene completes it.

Germline CDR1 LNHDA, CDR2 SQIVND (reference sequence). After removal of 3 bases from V and 4 bases from J, the junction contained 5 bases not matched to a gene. This CDR3 region has 15 residues. TCR beta CDR3 amplified by multiplex PCR from about 1200 ng genomic DNA. Only in-frame clones appear in the TCRdb table, and some are missing; sequencing was by immunoSEQ multiplex PCR. The listing contains about 22,000 clones. What was sequenced was blood buffy coat. This chain connects TRBV19 to TRBJ2-1; 8 nucleotides match TRBD2. This clonotype was sampled from a woman between 18 and 70 years old with a cervical HPV16 infection that either progressed to CIN3+ or cleared (not recorded which). Partial CDR3 DNA: TGTGCCAGTAGTATGGACACTAGCGGTTACAATGAG. The encoded protein is CASSMDTSGYNE. The entire CDR3 reads CASSMDTSGYNEQFF.